These 28 T cell receptor beta chains share one sample of origin, sequenced in a study of shared clonotypes between healthy human individuals. Assay used: immunoSEQ multiplex PCR; TCRdb lists only in-frame clones, some missing. The sample consists of about 960,000 clones, about 80% of them appearing once. Sequencing used memory CD4+ T cells sorted from blood. The subset here: CD45RA-negative fraction. These receptors came from a man between 18 and 35 years old in good health.

The genes are TRBV28 and TRBJ2-7; possibly TRBD1 for D (6 bases). Trimming shortened V by 6 bases and J by 0 bases, and 12 bases separated the two germline ends. CDR1 is MDHEN and CDR2 is SYDVKM in the germline V gene. This CDR3 region has 14 residues. The CDR3 loop is CASRPQGNSYEQYF. CDR3 nucleotide sequence: TGTGCCAGCAGGCCACAGGGAAACTCCTACGAGCAGTACTTC.

In regard to this clone: The identical CDR3 is also encoded by other nucleotide sequences in the sample. The gene calls are TRBV2 and TRBJ1-5; weak D call: TRBD1 (6 bases). Germline CDR1 SNHLY, CDR2 FYNNEI. V was trimmed by 4 bases and J by 2 bases, leaving 12 bases between them. The length of the CDR3 is 15 residues. CDR3 in DNA: TGTGCCAGCAGTGGGCGAGGGGGAGGCAATCAGCCCCAGCATTTT. Translated, it gives CASSGRGGGNQPQHF.

The chain has TRBV30 and TRBJ1-6; D not resolved. Germline V gene lookup returns CDR1 GTSNPN and CDR2 SVGIG (reference sequence). The CDR3 is 13 residues long. Between the trimmed V and J ends, which lost 8 bases and 8 bases, there was a span of 16 bases. CDR3 nucleotide sequence: TGTGCCCGACGTGTAGGAGTCGATTCACCCCTCCACTTT. It codes for CARRVGVDSPLHF.

The chain recombines TRBV6-6 with TRBJ2-7; D unresolved. The CDR3 is made up of 14 amino acids. Trimming stripped 7 bases from V and 0 bases from J, with 13 bases between. Germline CDR1 MNHNY, CDR2 SVGAGI (reference sequence). The CDR3 bases are TGTGCCAGCATCTCATCCGGGTTCTCCTACGAGCAGTACTTC. As protein: CASISSGFSYEQYF.

This clone was observed a single time. V gene TRBV21-1 combines with J gene TRBJ2-7; TRBD2 reflects the table's D call only, with no check against the DNA. TRBV21-1 is shown as a pseudogene. The CDR3 contains 16 residues. In DNA form, the CDR3 reads TGTGCCAGCAGCAAAGTTGCGGGAGTAAGAGCCAACGAGCAGTACTTC. Protein: CASSKVAGVRANEQYF.

V gene TRBV9 combines with J gene TRBJ2-1; TRBD2 agrees at 9 bases. Germline trimming cut 2 bases from V and 6 bases from J; bases unmatched to any gene: 9. This CDR3 spans 16 amino acids. CDR1 is SGDLS and CDR2 is YYNGEE in the germline V gene. DNA of the CDR3: TGTGCCAGCAGCGTGGGTCCCGGCGGGGGGGCCAATGAGCAGTTCTTC. This encodes CASSVGPGGGANEQFF.

This clone came up a few times. V is TRBV21-1 and J is TRBJ2-7; the table's D call, TRBD2, was not checked against the DNA. TRBV21-1 is reported as a pseudogene. The CDR3 contains 17 residues. CDR3 coding DNA: TGTGCCAGCAGCAAACGTTCCCCGGAGGCCAGCTCCTACGAGCAGTACTTC. Its translation: CASSKRSPEASSYEQYF.

Concerning this clone itself: The CDR3 end shows no conserved phenylalanine or tryptophan, and so a read error is likely. It is unclear where the CDR3 begins or ends on the DNA, so no DNA is shown, and the CDR3 is as TCRdb lists it. This chain links TRBV5-1 with TRBJ2-7. A total of 9 residues make up the CDR3, ends included. Germline CDR1 and CDR2: SGHRS and YFSETQ. The CDR3 region is CASSWLGRL.

Comment on this clone: This CDR3 is also generated by other DNA sequences in the sample. The V and J genes are TRBV5-1 and TRBJ1-4; 7 nucleotides align to TRBD1. V was pared by 0 bases and J by 4 bases, with 3 bases of the junction left unmatched. The CDR3 contains 15 residues. The germline V gene encodes CDR1 SGHRS and CDR2 YFSETQ. The CDR3 region is CASSLGQGGNEKLFF. The CDR3 coding sequence is TGCGCCAGCAGCTTGGGACAGGGAGGTAATGAAAAACTGTTTTTT.

This clone was observed a handful of times. V gene TRBV5-8 combines with J gene TRBJ2-1; TRBD1 matches at 7 bases. The CDR3 has 15 residues. Germline values: CDR1 SGHTS, CDR2 YDEGEE. Trimming cost V 3 bases and J 7 bases; bases outside gene matches: 10. CDR3 in amino acids: CASSSTGVNRNEQFF. The CDR3 DNA follows: TGTGCCAGCAGCTCAACAGGGGTCAATAGGAATGAGCAGTTCTTC.

This clone has just a few counts. The rearrangement uses TRBV11-2 and TRBJ1-3, with no clear D. This CDR3 is built from 12 residues. Germline values: CDR1 SGHAT, CDR2 FQNNGV. Trimming removed 7 bases at V and 4 bases at J, with 8 bases between. The chain's CDR3 is CASTYSGNTIYF. CDR3 DNA: TGTGCCAGCACTTATTCCGGAAACACCATATATTTT.

The chain uses TRBV14 and TRBJ2-7; 9 nucleotides match TRBD1. CDR1 is SGHDN, CDR2 FVKESK, per germline. CDR3 length: 15 residues. After removal of 4 bases from V and 3 bases from J, the junction contained 7 bases not matched to a gene. Here the CDR3 reads CASSLGQGNVYEQYF. Here the CDR3 DNA reads TGTGCCAGCAGCCTCGGACAGGGGAATGTCTACGAGCAGTACTTC.

A remark on this clone: This CDR3 is also generated by other DNA sequences in the sample. The chain employs TRBV28 and TRBJ2-5; D possibly matches TRBD1 or TRBD2 (6 bases each). The ends were cut back, 2 bases at V and 2 bases at J, with 9 bases in the middle. CDR3 length: 14 residues. Germline CDR1 reads MDHEN; CDR2 reads SYDVKM. CDR3 region: CASSLGGRQETQYF. In DNA form, the CDR3 reads TGTGCCAGCAGTTTAGGGGGGCGGCAAGAGACCCAGTACTTC.

This chain links TRBV7-9 with TRBJ2-7; TRBD1 or TRBD2 may be the D gene (6 bases each). Germline-derived CDR1 and CDR2 are SEHNR and FQNEAQ (reference sequence). V dropped 6 bases and J dropped 3 bases, with 18 bases sitting between them. The CDR3 has 15 residues. CDR3 DNA: TGTGCCAGCAGACCAATTTGGGGGGCTGGCTACGAGCAGTACTTC. Its translation is CASRPIWGAGYEQYF.

With respect to this clone: Other DNA sequences in this sample translate to the same CDR3. The chain uses TRBV30 and TRBJ2-3; 9 positions agree with TRBD1. Germline assignment: CDR1 GTSNPN and CDR2 SVGIG (reference sequence). CDR3 length equals 14 residues. V was clipped by 1 base and J by 3 bases; unmatched bases: 2. In DNA form, the CDR3 reads TGTGCCTGGAGTGGACAGGGGGTAACAGATACGCAGTATTTT. Amino acids: CAWSGQGVTDTQYF.

This clone was seen only once. The genes are TRBV6-6 and TRBJ2-7; D is possibly TRBD1 (6 bases). CDR1 is MNHNY and CDR2 is SVGAGI in the germline V gene (reference sequence). Trimming pared 7 bases from V and 5 bases from J, leaving 21 bases between. This CDR3 contains 15 residues. The CDR3 is CASTVMVTGNDEQYF. In DNA form, the CDR3 reads TGTGCCAGCACCGTTATGGTAACAGGGAATGACGAGCAGTACTTC.

The CDR3 spells CASRSPRAVGEKLFF. CDR3 sequence (DNA): TGTGCCAGCAGGTCACCCAGGGCTGTGGGTGAAAAACTGTTTTTT. V gene TRBV28 combines with J gene TRBJ1-4; a possible D gene is TRBD1 (5 bases). Germline values: CDR1 MDHEN, CDR2 SYDVKM. Trimming cost V 6 bases and J 7 bases, with 18 bases left between them. This CDR3 is built from 15 residues. The variable domain in full, with the rest retrieved from reference TRBV28 and TRBJ1-4, is DVKVTQSSRYLVKRTGEKVFLECVQDMDHENMFWYRQDPGLGLRLIYFSYDVKMKEKGDIPEGYSVSREKKERFSLILESASTNQTSMYLCASRSPRAVGEKLFFGSGTQLSVL.

J is TRBJ2-5 and V is TRBV2; perhaps TRBD2 as D (6 bases). Germline V lookup: CDR1 SNHLY, CDR2 FYNNEI. The CDR3 covers 14 residues. V was clipped by 2 bases and J by 6 bases, with 13 bases between them. The CDR3 DNA is TGTGCCAGCAGTGAAACTAGCACTACAAAGACCCAGTACTTC. Its translation is CASSETSTTKTQYF. The full variable domain, completed using reference TRBV2 and TRBJ2-5, is EPEVTQTPSHQVTQMGQEVILRCVPISNHLYFYWYRQILGQKVEFLVSFYNNEISEKSEIFDDQFSVERPDGSNFTLKIRSTKLEDSAMYFCASSETSTTKTQYFGPGTRLLVL.

CDR3 sequence (DNA): TGCGCCAGCAGCTTGGTTGAGGAGACCCAGTACTTC. Encoded protein: CASSLVEETQYF. The chain joins TRBV5-1 to TRBJ2-5; D ambiguous. From germline, CDR1 is SGHRS and CDR2 YFSETQ. This CDR3 spans 12 amino acids. V dropped 0 bases and J dropped 5 bases, with 5 bases sitting between them.

The V and J genes are TRBV7-9 and TRBJ1-2, with 8 bases aligning to TRBD1. After removal of 6 bases from V and 3 bases from J, the junction contained 3 bases not matched to a gene. The CDR3 spans 13 residues. CDR1 is SEHNR, CDR2 FQNEAQ, per germline (reference sequence). The CDR3, as DNA: TGTGCCAGCAGACAGGGGGGAGACTATGGCTACACCTTC. Translating it yields CASRQGGDYGYTF.

This clone was observed once. This chain uses TRBV10-2 with TRBJ2-1, with TRBD2 as a possible D gene (6 bases). This CDR3 has 16 residues. Germline V lookup: CDR1 WSHSY, CDR2 SAAADI. Trimming left V 7 bases short and J 4 bases short, with 20 bases between. The chain's CDR3 is CASKSGGDGLYNEQFF. The CDR3 region has the DNA TGCGCCAGCAAATCCGGAGGGGACGGGCTATACAATGAGCAGTTCTTC.

V gene TRBV5-1 combines with J gene TRBJ2-5; a weak D match, TRBD1 (5 bases). The germline gives CDR1 SGHRS, CDR2 YFSETQ. Trimming pared 0 bases from V and 4 bases from J, leaving 13 bases between. The CDR3 sequence is 15 residues long. The CDR3 DNA sequence: TGCGCCAGCAGCTTGGGCGACAGAGTTATAGAGACCCAGTACTTC. This encodes CASSLGDRVIETQYF.

The chain carries TRBV5-5 and TRBJ2-5; D gene unclear. V was trimmed by 2 bases and J by 9 bases, leaving 8 bases between them. The length of the CDR3 is 11 residues. CDR1 is SGHKS, CDR2 YYEKEE, per germline (reference sequence). The CDR3 coding sequence is TGTGCCAGCAGCTTTAGGGCATCCCAGTACTTC. The encoded protein is CASSFRASQYF.

The chain employs TRBV7-9 and TRBJ1-3, with D possibly matching TRBD1 (6 bases). CDR3 length: 14 amino acids. V lost 8 bases to trimming and J lost 3 bases, with 14 bases between them. The germline V gene has CDR1 SEHNR and CDR2 FQNEAQ (reference sequence). This CDR3 is CASRPEGGGNTIYF. In DNA, the CDR3 is TGTGCCAGCCGACCCGAAGGGGGTGGAAACACCATATATTTT.

The table lists this clone with a few counts. The chain is built from TRBV1 and TRBJ1-5. TRBV1 is described as a pseudogene. The CDR3 runs 16 residues. The CDR3 loop is CTSSHHRDREGEPQHF. CDR3 nucleotides: TGCACCAGCAGCCACCACCGAGACAGGGAGGGAGAGCCCCAGCATTTT.

The J gene is TRBJ2-5, the V gene TRBV19; perhaps TRBD2 as D (6 bases). Germline CDR1 LNHDA, CDR2 SQIVND (reference sequence). The CDR3 spans 14 residues. Trimming shortened V by 6 bases and J by 5 bases, and 16 bases separated the two germline ends. The CDR3 protein is CASSPVGGMETQYF. Here the CDR3 DNA reads TGTGCCAGTAGCCCTGTGGGGGGAATGGAGACCCAGTACTTC.

This CDR3 reads CASSPGQREQYF. DNA for the CDR3: TGTGCCAGCAGCCCGGGACAGAGAGAGCAGTACTTC. The V and J genes are TRBV7-8 and TRBJ2-7, with 7 bases lining up with TRBD1. Germline lookup yields CDR1 SGHVS and CDR2 FQNEAQ. The ends lost 5 bases at V and 7 bases at J; junction bases unmatched: 5. CDR3 size: 12 residues.

V is TRBV5-5 and J is TRBJ2-5; D may correspond to TRBD1 or TRBD2 (5 bases each). CDR1 and CDR2 from the germline V gene are SGHKS and YYEKEE (reference sequence). The CDR3 is made up of 15 amino acids. V dropped 5 bases and J dropped 2 bases, with 16 bases sitting between them. The CDR3 coding sequence is TGTGCCAGCAGATCCGATTGGGGGAAACAAGAGACCCAGTACTTC. Translation gives CASRSDWGKQETQYF.